The clone carrying this T cell receptor (beta chain) was detected once. Its antigen is still unknown. This CDR3 spans 14 amino acids. V lost 1 base, J lost 5 bases, and 11 bases lay in between. CDR1 and CDR2 (germline): LGHNA, YNFKEQ. With 10 days of culture completed, CD4+ T cells were isolated. All study participants received two doses of BNT162b2 or mRNA-1273 vaccine. This record belongs to a study of vaccination effects on CD4 cells after COVID-19. Study-wide findings and caveats: There was marked clonal contraction among infection- and vaccine-induced clones late after vaccination.

Repertoires were generated with immunoSEQ multiplex PCR, while TCRdb's copy carries only in-frame clones and drops some. The table records some 47,000 clones, 70% of them present only once. This chain joins TRBV4-2 and TRBJ1-2; unclear D gene. The starting material was CD4+ T cells from PBMCs cultured without peptide, obtained after COVID-19 vaccination. The receptor was derived from a human donor who received a COVID-19 vaccine. The DNA of the CDR3 is TGTGCCAGCAGCCAAGTTGCGCAGGAGTATGGCTACACCTTC. Amino acid sequence: CASSQVAQEYGYTF.